The 7 T cell receptor beta chains listed next were all sequenced from one sample in a study of siplizumab effects on memory and regulatory T cells. This table comes from immunoSEQ multiplex PCR, and its TCRdb copy is limited to in-frame clones, with some not included. The top ten clones hold roughly 0.4% of a sample with 50,000 to 75,000 clones, roughly 85% of them seen once. Sequenced sample: memory CD4+ T cells sorted from blood. The receptors derive from a human donor in good health.

The chain couples TRBV7-9 to TRBJ2-2; D is unresolved. The germline CDR1 and CDR2 sequences are SEHNR and FQNEAQ (reference sequence). CDR3 length: 14 amino acids. V was cut by 2 bases and J by 5 bases, with 9 bases left in between. CDR3 bases: TGTGCCAGCAGCTTAATGGTGGATACCGGGGAGCTGTTTTTT. Residues: CASSLMVDTGELFF. The full variable domain, rest sourced from reference TRBV7-9 and TRBJ2-2, is DTGVSQNPRHKITKRGQNVTFRCDPISEHNRLYWYRQTLGQGPEFLTYFQNEAQLEKSRLLSDRFSAERPKGSFSTLEIQRTEQGDSAMYLCASSLMVDTGELFFGEGSRLTVL.

The chain has TRBV4-2 and TRBJ2-2, with 10 bases identical to TRBD1. J was trimmed by 5 bases and V by 1 base; bases with no gene match: 4. Germline CDR1 and CDR2: LGHNA and YNFKEQ. CDR3 length: 16 amino acids. DNA of the CDR3: TGTGCCAGCAGCCAAGGCTCGGGACAGGGGACCGGGGAGCTGTTTTTT. This sequence encodes CASSQGSGQGTGELFF.

J is TRBJ1-1 and V is TRBV10-3; 8 bases map to TRBD1. The germline V gene has CDR1 ENHRY and CDR2 SYGVKD. Trimming at V came to 5 bases and at J to 1 base, leaving 3 bases not matched to a gene. The CDR3 contains 14 residues. The CDR3 DNA reads TGTGCCATCAGTAGGGACAGGTCGAACACTGAAGCTTTCTTT. Protein sequence: CAISRDRSNTEAFF.

The table lists this clone with a few counts. The J gene is TRBJ1-2, the V gene TRBV10-3, with D unclear. The CDR3 covers 14 residues. Trimming shortened V by 3 bases and J by 4 bases, and 12 bases separated the two germline ends. CDR1 is ENHRY, CDR2 SYGVKD, per germline. The CDR3 DNA reads TGTGCCATCAGTGACAACCCGGGATTCTATGGCTACACCTTC. It codes for CAISDNPGFYGYTF.

Here the CDR3 reads CASSIGVSRETQYF. CDR3 sequence (DNA): TGTGCCAGTAGTATCGGCGTGTCCCGAGAGACCCAGTACTTC. The chain combines TRBV19 with TRBJ2-5; D is uncertain. The V and J ends lost 3 bases and 4 bases respectively, with 12 bases between them. The CDR3 is made up of 14 amino acids. Germline CDR1 and CDR2: LNHDA and SQIVND (reference sequence). Based on the CDR3 plus reference TRBV19 and TRBJ2-5, the full variable domain is DGGITQSPKYLFRKEGQNVTLSCEQNLNHDAMYWYRQDPGQGLRLIYYSQIVNDFQKGDIAEGYSVSREKKESFPLTVTSAQKNPTAFYLCASSIGVSRETQYFGPGTRLLVL.

The genes are TRBV18 and TRBJ2-2, with no clear D. CDR3 length: 13 amino acids. Germline lookup yields CDR1 KGHSH and CDR2 LQKENI. V lost 3 bases to trimming and J lost 2 bases, with 4 bases between them. The CDR3 nucleotides are TGTGCCAGCTCACCTGAAAACACCGGGGAGCTGTTTTTT. Translated, it gives CASSPENTGELFF.

CDR3 loop: CASSGRSSRGGRSYEQYF. The CDR3 DNA is TGTGCCAGCAGCGGTAGGTCAAGCCGCGGCGGTCGCTCCTACGAGCAGTACTTC. The V and J genes are TRBV27 and TRBJ2-7; no firm D call. The CDR3 runs 18 residues. CDR1 and CDR2 from the germline V gene are MNHEY and SMNVEV (reference sequence). V lost 6 bases, J lost 0 bases, and 24 bases lay in between.